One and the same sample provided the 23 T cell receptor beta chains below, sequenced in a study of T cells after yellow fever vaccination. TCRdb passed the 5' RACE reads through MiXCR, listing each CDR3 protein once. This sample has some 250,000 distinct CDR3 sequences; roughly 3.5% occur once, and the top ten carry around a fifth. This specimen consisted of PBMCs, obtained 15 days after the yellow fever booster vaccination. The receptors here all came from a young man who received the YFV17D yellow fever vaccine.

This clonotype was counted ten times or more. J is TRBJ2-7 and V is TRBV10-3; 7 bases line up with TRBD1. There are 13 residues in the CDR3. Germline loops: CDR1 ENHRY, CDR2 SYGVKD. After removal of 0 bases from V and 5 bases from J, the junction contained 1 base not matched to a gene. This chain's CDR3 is CAISESGGHEQYV. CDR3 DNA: TGTGCCATCAGTGAGTCAGGGGGCCACGAGCAGTACGTC.

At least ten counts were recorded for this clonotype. The CDR3 is CASSYKGNSKEAFF. CDR3 bases: TGTGCCAGCAGTTATAAAGGCAATTCAAAGGAAGCTTTCTTT. The V call is TRBV6-2 or TRBV6-3, the J call TRBJ1-1; D not resolved. Germline assignment: CDR1 MNHEY and CDR2 SVGEGT. The length of the CDR3 is 14 residues. Trimming removed 3 bases from V and 8 bases from J, with 16 bases in between.

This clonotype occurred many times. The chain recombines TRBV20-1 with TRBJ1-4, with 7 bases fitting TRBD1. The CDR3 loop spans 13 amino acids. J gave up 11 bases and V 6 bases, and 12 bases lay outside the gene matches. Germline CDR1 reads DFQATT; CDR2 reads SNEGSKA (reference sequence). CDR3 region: CSALDRAGDKLFF. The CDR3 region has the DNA TGCAGTGCCCTTGACAGGGCCGGAGATAAACTGTTTTTT.

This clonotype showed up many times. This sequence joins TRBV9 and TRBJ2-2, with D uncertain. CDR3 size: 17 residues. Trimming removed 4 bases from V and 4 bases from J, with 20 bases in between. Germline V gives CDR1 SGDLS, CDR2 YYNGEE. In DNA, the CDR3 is TGTGCCAGCAGCTCTCCCGGTTCTACGACGGGCACCGGGGAGCTGTTTTTT. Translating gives CASSSPGSTTGTGELFF. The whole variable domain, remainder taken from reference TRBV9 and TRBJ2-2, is DSGVTQTPKHLITATGQRVTLRCSPRSGDLSVYWYQQSLDQGLQFLIQYYNGEERAKGNILERFSAQQFPDLHSELNLSSLELGDSALYFCASSSPGSTTGTGELFFGEGSRLTVL.

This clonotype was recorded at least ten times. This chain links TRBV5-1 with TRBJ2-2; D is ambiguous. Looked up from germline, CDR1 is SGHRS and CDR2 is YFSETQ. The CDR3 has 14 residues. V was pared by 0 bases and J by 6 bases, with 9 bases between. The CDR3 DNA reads TGCGCCAGCAGCTTGGCAATGAATGCCGGGGAGCTGTTTTTT. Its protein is CASSLAMNAGELFF.

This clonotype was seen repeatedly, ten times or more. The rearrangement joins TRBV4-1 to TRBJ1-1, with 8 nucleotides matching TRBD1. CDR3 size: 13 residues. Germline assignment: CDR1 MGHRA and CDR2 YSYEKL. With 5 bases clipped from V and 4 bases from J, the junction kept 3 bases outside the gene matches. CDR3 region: CASSMTGATEAFF. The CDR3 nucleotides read TGCGCCAGCAGCATGACAGGGGCCACTGAAGCTTTCTTT.

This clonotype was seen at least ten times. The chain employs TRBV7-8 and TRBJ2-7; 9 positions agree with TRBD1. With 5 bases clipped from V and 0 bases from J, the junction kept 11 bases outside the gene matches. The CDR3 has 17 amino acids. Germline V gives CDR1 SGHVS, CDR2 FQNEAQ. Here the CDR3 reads CASSSRLGQGSSYEQYV. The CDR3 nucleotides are TGTGCCAGCAGCAGCCGGTTGGGACAGGGTAGCTCCTACGAGCAGTACGTC.

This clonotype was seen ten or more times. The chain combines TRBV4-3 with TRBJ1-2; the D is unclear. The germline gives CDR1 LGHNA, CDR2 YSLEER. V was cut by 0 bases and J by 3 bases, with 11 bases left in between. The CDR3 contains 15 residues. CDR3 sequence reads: CASSQDRRTDYGYTF. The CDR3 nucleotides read TGCGCCAGCAGCCAAGATCGCAGGACGGACTATGGCTACACCTTC.

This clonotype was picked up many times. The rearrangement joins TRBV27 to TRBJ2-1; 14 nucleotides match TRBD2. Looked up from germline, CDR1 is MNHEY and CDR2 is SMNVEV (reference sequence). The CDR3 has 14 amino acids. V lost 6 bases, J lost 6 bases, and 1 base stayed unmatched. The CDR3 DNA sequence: TGTGCCAGCAGCGGGACTAGCGGGGGCAATGAGCAGTTCTTC. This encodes CASSGTSGGNEQFF.

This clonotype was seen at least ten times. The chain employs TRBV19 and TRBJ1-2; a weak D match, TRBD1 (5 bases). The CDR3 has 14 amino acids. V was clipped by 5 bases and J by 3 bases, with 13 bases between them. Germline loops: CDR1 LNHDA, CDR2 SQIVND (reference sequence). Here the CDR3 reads CASSYTGTHYGYTF. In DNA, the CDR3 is TGTGCCAGTAGTTACACCGGGACTCACTATGGCTACACCTTC.

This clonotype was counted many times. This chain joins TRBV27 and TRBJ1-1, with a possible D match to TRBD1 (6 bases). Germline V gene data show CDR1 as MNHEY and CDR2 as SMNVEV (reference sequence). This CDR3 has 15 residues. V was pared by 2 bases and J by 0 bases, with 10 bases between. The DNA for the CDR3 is TGTGCCAGCAGTTTAACCGGACAGCTGAACACTGAAGCTTTCTTT. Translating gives CASSLTGQLNTEAFF.

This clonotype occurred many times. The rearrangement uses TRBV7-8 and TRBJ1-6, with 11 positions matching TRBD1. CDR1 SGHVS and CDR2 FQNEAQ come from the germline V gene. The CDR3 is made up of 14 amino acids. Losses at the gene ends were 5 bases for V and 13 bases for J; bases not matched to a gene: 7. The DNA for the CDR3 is TGTGCCAGCAGCCGCGGGACAGGGGGTAGGCCCCTCCACTTT. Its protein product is CASSRGTGGRPLHF.

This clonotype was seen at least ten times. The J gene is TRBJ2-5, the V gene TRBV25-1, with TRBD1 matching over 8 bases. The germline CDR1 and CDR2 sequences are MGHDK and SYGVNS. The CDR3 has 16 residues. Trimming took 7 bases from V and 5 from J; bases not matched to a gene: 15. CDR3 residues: CASTPGGQGAFETQYF. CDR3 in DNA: TGTGCCAGCACCCCCGGGGGCCAGGGGGCATTTGAGACCCAGTACTTC. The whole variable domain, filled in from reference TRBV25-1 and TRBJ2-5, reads EADIYQTPRYLVIGTGKKITLECSQTMGHDKMYWYQQDPGMELHLIHYSYGVNSTEKGDLSSESTVSRIRTEHFPLTLESARPSHTSQYLCASTPGGQGAFETQYFGPGTRLLVL.

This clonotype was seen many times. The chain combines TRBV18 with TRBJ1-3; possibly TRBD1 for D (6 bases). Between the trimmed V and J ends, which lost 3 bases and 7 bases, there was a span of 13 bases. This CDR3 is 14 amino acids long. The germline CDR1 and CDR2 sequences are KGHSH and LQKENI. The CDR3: CASSPYRERNTIYF. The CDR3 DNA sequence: TGTGCCAGCTCACCGTACAGGGAACGTAACACCATATATTTT.

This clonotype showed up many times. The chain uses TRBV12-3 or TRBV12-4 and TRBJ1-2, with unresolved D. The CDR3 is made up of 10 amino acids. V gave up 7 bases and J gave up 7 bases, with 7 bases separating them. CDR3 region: CASKGSGYTF. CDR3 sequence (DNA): TGTGCCAGCAAGGGCTCTGGCTACACCTTC.

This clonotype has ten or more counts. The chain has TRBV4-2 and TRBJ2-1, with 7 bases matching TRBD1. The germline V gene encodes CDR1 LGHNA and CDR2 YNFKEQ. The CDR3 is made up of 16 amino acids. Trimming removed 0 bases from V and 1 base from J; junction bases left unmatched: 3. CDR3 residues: CASSQDGDRSYNEQFF. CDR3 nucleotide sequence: TGTGCCAGCAGCCAAGATGGGGACAGATCCTACAATGAGCAGTTCTTC.

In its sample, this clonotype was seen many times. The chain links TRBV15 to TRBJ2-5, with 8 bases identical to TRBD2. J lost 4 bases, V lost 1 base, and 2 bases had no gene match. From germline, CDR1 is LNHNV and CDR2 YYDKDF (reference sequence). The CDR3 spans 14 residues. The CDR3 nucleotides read TGTGCCACCAGCAGAGGACTAGCGTTAGAGACCCAGTACTTC. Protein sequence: CATSRGLALETQYF. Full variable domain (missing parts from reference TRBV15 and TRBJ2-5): DAMVIQNPRYQVTQFGKPVTLSCSQTLNHNVMYWYQQKSSQAPKLLFHYYDKDFNNEADTPDNFQSRRPNTSFCFLDIRSPGLGDTAMYLCATSRGLALETQYFGPGTRLLVL.

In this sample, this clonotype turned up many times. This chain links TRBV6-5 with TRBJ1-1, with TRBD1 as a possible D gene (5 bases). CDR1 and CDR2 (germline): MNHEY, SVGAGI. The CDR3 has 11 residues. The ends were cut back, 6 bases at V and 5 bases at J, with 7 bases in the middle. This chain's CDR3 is CASRGETEAFF. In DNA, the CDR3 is TGTGCCAGCAGAGGGGAGACTGAAGCTTTCTTT.

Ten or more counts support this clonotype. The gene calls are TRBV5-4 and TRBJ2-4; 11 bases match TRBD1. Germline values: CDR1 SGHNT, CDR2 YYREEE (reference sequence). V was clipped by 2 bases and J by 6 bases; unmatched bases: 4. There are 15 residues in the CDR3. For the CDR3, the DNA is TGTGCCAGCAGCTTCGGACAGGGGGCGGGAAACATTCAGTACTTC. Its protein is CASSFGQGAGNIQYF.

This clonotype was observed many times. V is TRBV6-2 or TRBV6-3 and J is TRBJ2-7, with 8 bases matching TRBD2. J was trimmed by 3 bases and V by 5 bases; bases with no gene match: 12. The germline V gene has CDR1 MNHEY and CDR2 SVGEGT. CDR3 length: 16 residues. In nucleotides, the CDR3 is TGTGCCAGCAGTCCCCATGCTATTAGCGGGGTCTACGAGCAGTACGTC. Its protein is CASSPHAISGVYEQYV.

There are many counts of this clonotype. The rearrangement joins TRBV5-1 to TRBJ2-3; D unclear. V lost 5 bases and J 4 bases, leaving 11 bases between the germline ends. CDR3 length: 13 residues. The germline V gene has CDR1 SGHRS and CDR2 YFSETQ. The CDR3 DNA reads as TGCGCCAGCAGGGTGTATATAGCAGATACGCAGTATTTT. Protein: CASRVYIADTQYF.

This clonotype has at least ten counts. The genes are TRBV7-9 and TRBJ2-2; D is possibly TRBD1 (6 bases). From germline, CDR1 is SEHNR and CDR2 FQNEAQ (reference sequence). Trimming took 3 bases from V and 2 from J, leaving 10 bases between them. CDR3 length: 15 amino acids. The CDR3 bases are TGTGCCAGCAGCTTGGGGGACAAAAACACCGGGGAGCTGTTTTTT. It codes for CASSLGDKNTGELFF.

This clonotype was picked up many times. The CDR3 loop is CASSLLAPDTQYF. The CDR3, as DNA: TGTGCCAGCAGCTTACTAGCCCCAGATACGCAGTATTTT. The chain uses TRBV5-5 and TRBJ2-3; tentative D call: TRBD2 (6 bases). Germline lookup yields CDR1 SGHKS and CDR2 YYEKEE (reference sequence). The CDR3 contains 13 residues. The V end lost 2 bases, the J end lost 4 bases, and 8 bases lay between the germline ends.